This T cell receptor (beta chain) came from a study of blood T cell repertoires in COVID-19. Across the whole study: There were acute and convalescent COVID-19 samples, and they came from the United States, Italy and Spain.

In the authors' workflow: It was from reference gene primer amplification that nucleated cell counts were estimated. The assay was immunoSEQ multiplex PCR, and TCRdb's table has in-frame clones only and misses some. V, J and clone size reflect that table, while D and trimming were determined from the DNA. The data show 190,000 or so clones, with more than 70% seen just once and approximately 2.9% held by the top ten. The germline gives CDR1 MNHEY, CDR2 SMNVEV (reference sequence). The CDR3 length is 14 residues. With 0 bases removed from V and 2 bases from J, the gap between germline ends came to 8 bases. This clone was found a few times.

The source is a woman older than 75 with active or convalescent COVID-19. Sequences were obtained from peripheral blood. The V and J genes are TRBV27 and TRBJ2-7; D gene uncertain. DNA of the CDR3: TGTGCCAGCAGTTTATCGTTGGGCACCTACGAGCAGTACTTC. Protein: CASSLSLGTYEQYF.